A selection of T cell receptor beta chains follows, all from one sample in a study of blood T cell repertoires in COVID-19. TCRdb's table, derived via immunoSEQ multiplex PCR, lists solely in-frame clones and lacks some. The table lists a few hundred thousand clones, approximately 84% of them singletons, with under 3% in the top ten. Sequenced material: PBMCs or T cells enriched from blood (not recorded which). The receptors derive from a woman younger than 45 who had recovered from COVID-19. Each CDR3 is given with its conserved first and last residue. A D gene is named only where the DNA matches it firmly. The size entry is marked missing in some rows and otherwise reads once, few, many or a size class.

d_gene | j_gene | abundance | v_gene | CDR3nt | CDR3aa
NA | TRBJ1-2 | NA | TRBV6-1 | TGTGCCAGCAGTGAGGGGGGAAACTATGGCTACACCTTC | CASSEGGNYGYTF
NA | TRBJ1-1 | NA | TRBV3-1/TRBV3-2 | TGTGCCAGCAGCCCTAATAGGAGGGGAGGCACTGAAGCTTTCTTT | CASSPNRRGGTEAFF
TRBD1 | TRBJ2-6 | NA | TRBV4-2 | TGTGCCAGCAGCCGGGAACCGGGACAGGGATCTGGGGCCAACGTCCTGACTTTC | CASSREPGQGSGANVLTF
NA | TRBJ1-2 | NA | TRBV4-2 | TGTGCCAGCAGCCAAGCCCAAGGGGCTGGGGGCTACACCTTC | CASSQAQGAGGYTF
TRBD1 | TRBJ1-3 | once | TRBV6-5 | TGTGCCAGCGCAGACAGGGGCTCGTCTGGAAACACCATATATTTT | CASADRGSSGNTIYF
NA | TRBJ1-6 | NA | TRBV19 | TGTGCCAGTAGTGCGCTCGGGGGTGGTAATTCACCCCTCCACTTT | CASSALGGGNSPLHF
NA | TRBJ2-1 | NA | TRBV7-2 | TGTGCCAGCAGCTTAGACGGTGAGCAGTTCTTC | CASSLDGEQFF
TRBD2 | TRBJ2-5 | NA | TRBV27 | TGTGCCAGCAGTTTGTGGCGGGGGCAAGAGACCCAGTACTTC | CASSLWRGQETQYF
NA | TRBJ1-2 | NA | TRBV9 | TGTGCCAGCAGCGTAGCCTCAGGAGGTAACTATGGCTACACCTTC | CASSVASGGNYGYTF
NA | TRBJ2-1 | NA | TRBV19 | TGTGCCAGTAGTTCACCTCATAGTGGCTCCTACAATGAGCAGTTCTTC | CASSSPHSGSYNEQFF
TRBD1 | TRBJ1-4 | few | TRBV27 | TGTGCCAGCAGTCGACAGGGATCGGGTGAAAAACTGTTTTTT | CASSRQGSGEKLFF
NA | TRBJ1-2 | NA | TRBV28 | TGTGCCAGCACCCGGGGCTATGGCTACACCTTC | CASTRGYGYTF
TRBD1 | TRBJ1-2 | NA | TRBV7-9 | TGTGCCAGCAGCCCAGAGGCAGGGGGCGATGGCTACACCTTC | CASSPEAGGDGYTF
TRBD1 | TRBJ2-5 | NA | TRBV19 | TGTGCCAGTAGTATAGGGGGACAGGGAAGGGAGACCCAGTACTTC | CASSIGGQGRETQYF
TRBD1 | TRBJ1-2 | NA | TRBV5-4 | TGTGCCAGCAGCACCCGGACAGGGGCGGACTATGGCTACACCTTC | CASSTRTGADYGYTF
NA | TRBJ1-1 | NA | TRBV2 | TGTGCCACCGTAGCCCTACGCGGGGCGAACACTGAAGCTTTCTTT | CATVALRGANTEAFF
NA | TRBJ2-7 | NA | TRBV12-2 | TGTGCACGAACCCGGGACAGGAGGGGACTCTCCTACGAGCAGTACTTC | CARTRDRRGLSYEQYF
NA | TRBJ1-2 | NA | TRBV4-1 | TGCGCCAGCAGCCAAGATGGCTCCCGGACAGTCGGCTACACCTTC | CASSQDGSRTVGYTF
TRBD2 | TRBJ2-1 | NA | TRBV6-5 | TGTGCCAGCAGTTACCGGGGGGTCGGCAATGAGCAGTTCTTC | CASSYRGVGNEQFF
TRBD1 | TRBJ1-1 | NA | TRBV12-5 | TGTGCTAGTGGTTTGGACAGGGGGCTCGGCACTGAAGCTTTCTTT | CASGLDRGLGTEAFF
TRBD2 | TRBJ2-3 | NA | TRBV29-1 | TGCAGTAGTGTAGCGGGGGGATCAGATACGCAGTATTTT | CSSVAGGSDTQYF
NA | TRBJ1-2 | NA | TRBV18 | TGTGCCAGCTCACCAAAGGACAGATCCCCCTACACCTTC | CASSPKDRSPYTF
NA | TRBJ2-7 | NA | TRBV6-5 | TGTGCCAGCAGCGACTCTGCGGGCGAGCAGTACTTC | CASSDSAGEQYF
NA | TRBJ2-1 | once | TRBV18 | TGTGCCAGCTCAGAGTACAATGAGCAGTTCTTC | CASSEYNEQFF
NA | TRBJ1-6 | NA | TRBV2 | TGTGCCAGCAGTGTTAGGGCAGGGCGTAATTCACCCCTCCACTTT | CASSVRAGRNSPLHF
NA | TRBJ2-1 | few | TRBV24-1 | TGTGCCACCAGTGATTTGTGGAGGGCAAGCGTGAATGAGCAGTTCTTC | CATSDLWRASVNEQFF
NA | TRBJ1-6 | once | TRBV28 | TGTGCCAGCAGCCTCAGTAATTCACCCCTCCACTTT | CASSLSNSPLHF
TRBD1 | TRBJ1-2 | once | TRBV7-2 | TGTGCCAGCAGCCCCGGACAGGGGGACTATGGCTACACCTTC | CASSPGQGDYGYTF
TRBD1 | TRBJ2-1 | NA | TRBV18 | TGTGCCAGCTCTCCAGGGACAGGGACCTACAATGAGCAGTTCTTC | CASSPGTGTYNEQFF
NA | TRBJ1-1 | NA | TRBV7-9 | TGTGCCAGCACCATATGGGGGGGTGAAGCTGAAGCTTTCTTT | CASTIWGGEAEAFF
NA | TRBJ1-1 | NA | TRBV6-1 | TGTGCCAGCAGTTCCAGGTCGGGGGAAGCTTTCTTT | CASSSRSGEAFF
TRBD1 | TRBJ2-7 | NA | TRBV29-1 | TGCAGCGTTGAGGACGGGACAGGGGGATCCTACGAGCAGTACTTC | CSVEDGTGGSYEQYF
TRBD2 | TRBJ2-1 | NA | TRBV5-1 | TGCGCCAGCAGCTTGGAAGCGGGGGCTGCTAGCTCCTACAATGAGCAGTTCTTC | CASSLEAGAASSYNEQFF
NA | TRBJ2-3 | NA | TRBV11-1 | TGTGCCAGCAGCTTAGCCGGGAGACGGACAGATACGCAGTATTTT | CASSLAGRRTDTQYF
NA | TRBJ2-1 | NA | TRBV5-4 | TGTGCCAGCAGCTTGGACATGAATGAGCAGTTCTTC | CASSLDMNEQFF
NA | TRBJ1-5 | once | TRBV29-1 | TGCAGCGTACAACAGGGTAATCAGCCCCAGCATTTT | CSVQQGNQPQHF
TRBD1 | TRBJ1-6 | NA | TRBV3-1/TRBV3-2 | TGTGCCAGCAGCTCCCGGACAGGGGGCTCACCCCTCCACTTT | CASSSRTGGSPLHF
NA | TRBJ2-4 | NA | TRBV15 | TGTGCCACCAGCCCCAGGTTAGCCAAAAACATTCAGTACTTC | CATSPRLAKNIQYF
NA | TRBJ2-1 | once | TRBV5-1 | TGCGCCAGCAGCTCGTACAGGGACACGAGCTCCTACAATGAGCAGTTCTTC | CASSSYRDTSSYNEQFF
NA | TRBJ1-1 | NA | TRBV7-9 | TGTGCCAGCAGCCCCCGGGGAGCACCGAACACTGAAGCTTTCTTT | CASSPRGAPNTEAFF
NA | TRBJ1-6 | NA | TRBV2 | TGTGCCAGCAGTCTCCAGGTTGTAACCCTCCACTTT | CASSLQVVTLHF
NA | TRBJ2-5 | once | TRBV27 | TGTGCCAGCAGCCCTCGGACAGTTCAAGAGACCCAGTACTTC | CASSPRTVQETQYF
TRBD2 | TRBJ2-1 | once | TRBV6-5 | TGTGCCAGCAGTTACGCGGGAGTGGGGAATGAGCAGTTCTTC | CASSYAGVGNEQFF
NA | TRBJ2-7 | once | TRBV27 | TGTGCCAGCAGTTCAATCGTACAGAATACCTACGAGCAGTACTTC | CASSSIVQNTYEQYF
NA | TRBJ2-1 | NA | TRBV14 | TGTGCCAGCAGCCCGGACTCCAGCCCTCTTGAGCAGTTCTTC | CASSPDSSPLEQFF
NA | TRBJ1-2 | NA | TRBV7-9 | TGTGCCAGCAGCTTAGACAGGATGGGGGGCTACACCTTC | CASSLDRMGGYTF
TRBD1 | TRBJ1-1 | NA | TRBV6-1 | TGTGCCAGCAGTGAAGCCTACAGGGGGGGCACTGAAGCTTTCTTT | CASSEAYRGGTEAFF
NA | TRBJ1-1 | NA | TRBV5-1 | TGCGCCAGCAGCTTACTGCCCCAGGGTATGAACACTGAAGCTTTCTTT | CASSLLPQGMNTEAFF
NA | TRBJ2-5 | NA | TRBV5-4 | TGTGCCAGCAGCGGGGGGAGAGAGGAAGAGACCCAGTACTTC | CASSGGREEETQYF
TRBD1 | TRBJ1-1 | once | TRBV5-1 | TGCGCCAGCAGGAGACAGGGGGAGGGTGAAGCTTTCTTT | CASRRQGEGEAFF
TRBD1 | TRBJ1-1 | NA | TRBV27 | TGTGCCAGCAGTCCACCGGGACAGGGGGCGGCTGAAGCTTTCTTT | CASSPPGQGAAEAFF
NA | TRBJ1-1 | NA | TRBV28 | TGTGCCAGCAGTTTCAGGGGTCGCACTGAAGCTTTCTTT | CASSFRGRTEAFF
NA | TRBJ2-2 | NA | TRBV7-3 | TGTGCCAGCAGCTCAACCAGCACCGGGGAGCTGTTTTTT | CASSSTSTGELFF